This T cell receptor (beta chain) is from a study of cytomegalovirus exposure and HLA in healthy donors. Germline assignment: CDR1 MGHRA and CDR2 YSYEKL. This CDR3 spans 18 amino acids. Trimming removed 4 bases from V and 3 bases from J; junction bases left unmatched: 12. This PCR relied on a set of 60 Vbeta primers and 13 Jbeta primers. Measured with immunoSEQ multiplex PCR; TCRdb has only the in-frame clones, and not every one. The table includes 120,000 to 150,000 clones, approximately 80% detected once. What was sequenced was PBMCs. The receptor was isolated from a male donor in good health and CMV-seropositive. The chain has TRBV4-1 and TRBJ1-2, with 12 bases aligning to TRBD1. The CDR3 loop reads CASSPGTGGDLAHYGYTF. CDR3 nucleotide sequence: TGCGCCAGCAGCCCGGGGACAGGGGGCGATCTTGCCCACTATGGCTACACCTTC.